This TCR beta chain was captured by sequencing in a study of post-analysis software for immune sequencing data (dated by TCRdb to 2014 to 2015). About the study as a whole: Disease courses on record covered relapsing-remitting, secondary progressive and progressive-relapsing multiple sclerosis, though some patients had no subtype annotation. Patient repertoires were compared against roughly 10 previously published healthy control repertoires from donors aged roughly 6 to 28 years. A subset of samples was prepared in parallel using single-end sample barcoding, then pooled and co-amplified after Illumina adapter ligation. Broader findings and caveats from the paper: Strong co-clustering of samples prepared in the same batch was shown by direct clustering with F measure, prompting a batch-effect correction. Patients showed significantly higher frequencies than controls for about 5 TRBV segments, among them TRBV5-6, TRBV5-1 and TRBV20-1. The multiple sclerosis patient group was slightly younger than the control group. Normalized Chao1 diversity was significantly lower in multiple sclerosis patients than controls, suggesting substantial peripheral T-cell clonal expansion.

This clonotype has more than one count but fewer than ten. Its cognate antigen has yet to be identified. No base quality information exists; no much larger clone differs at one position. The germline V gene gives CDR1 as MNHEY and CDR2 as SVGAGI. From its cysteine to its phenylalanine, the CDR3 spans 15 amino acids. CDR3 DNA is the only sequence kept; it has 45 bases, read in frame from the first base. The trim is 6 bases for V and 1 base for J, with a gap of 14 bases between the germline ends. To demonstrate the VDJtools post-analysis software, the study profiled TCR beta repertoires from the peripheral blood of about 13 young patients with multiple sclerosis. The patients with multiple sclerosis were children and adolescents between about 6 and 17 years of age. Receptors were amplified or captured by PCR. Reads for this sample came from an Illumina HiSeq 2500. To reduce PCR and sequencing biases, unique molecular identifiers were built into the TCR beta cDNA libraries. Per 1 to 10 million input T cells, roughly 500,000 cDNA molecules were obtained, such that each molecule approximated one T cell. Patient libraries were prepared and sequenced with the same protocol used for the earlier healthy control dataset. Samples belonging to the same batch were prepared together, multiplexed and sequenced on a shared HiSeq lane. The authors' pipeline ran thus. MIGEC was used to process the raw barcoded reads, and molecular identifier groups with only a single read were discarded before consensus assembly and CDR3 extraction. VDJtools was used for post-analysis of the clonotype tables, and diversity was normalized by down-sampling every dataset to the size of the smallest sample. In repertoire overlap clustering, CDR3 amino acid sequences, but not nucleotide sequences, were matched to correct batch-related cross-sample contamination. The public reads were quality trimmed at Q25 with fastp and then assembled into clones with MiXCR by TCRdb, keeping productive beta chains. Every CDR3 protein is listed once, alongside the most common genes and DNA of its rows. The V and J calls and clone size are TCRdb's, not the authors'. This sample has approximately 570,000 distinct CDR3 sequences in its table, and roughly 47% of those were observed once. The ten largest clones add up to about 1.8% of the sample.

Recombination linked TRBV6-5 to TRBJ2-3; the D call is possibly TRBD1 or TRBD2, each sharing 7 bases. This clonotype was obtained from a girl between 5 and 17 years old with multiple sclerosis. The source material was blood. The DNA sequence follows: TGTGCCAGCAGACACAGGGGAGGGGGCACAGATACGCAGTATTTT. Its protein reads: CASRHRGGGTDTQYF.